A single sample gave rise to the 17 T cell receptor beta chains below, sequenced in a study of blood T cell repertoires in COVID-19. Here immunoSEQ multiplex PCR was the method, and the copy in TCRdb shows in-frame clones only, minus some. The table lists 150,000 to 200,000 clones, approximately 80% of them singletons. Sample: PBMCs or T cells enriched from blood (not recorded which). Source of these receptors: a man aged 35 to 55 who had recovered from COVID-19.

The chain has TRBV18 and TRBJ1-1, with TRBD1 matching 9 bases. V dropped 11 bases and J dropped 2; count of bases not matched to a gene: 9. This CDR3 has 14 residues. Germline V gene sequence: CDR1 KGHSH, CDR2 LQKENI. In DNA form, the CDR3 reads TGTGCCTCCCTCATGGACAGGGGTAACACTGAAGCTTTCTTT. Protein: CASLMDRGNTEAFF. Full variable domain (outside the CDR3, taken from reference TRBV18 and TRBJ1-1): NAGVMQNPRHLVRRRGQEARLRCSPMKGHSHVYWYRQLPEEGLKFMVYLQKENIIDESGMPKERFSAEFPKEGPSILRIQQVVRGDSAAYFCASLMDRGNTEAFFGQGTRLTVV.

The CDR3: CASSPQLAGGSYNEQFF. In DNA, the CDR3 is TGCGCCAGCAGCCCTCAATTAGCGGGGGGCTCCTACAATGAGCAGTTCTTC. The rearrangement uses TRBV5-1 and TRBJ2-1; TRBD2 aligns across 10 bases. The CDR3 contains 17 residues. CDR1 and CDR2 from the germline V gene are SGHRS and YFSETQ. J gave up 0 bases and V 4 bases, and 7 bases lay outside the gene matches.

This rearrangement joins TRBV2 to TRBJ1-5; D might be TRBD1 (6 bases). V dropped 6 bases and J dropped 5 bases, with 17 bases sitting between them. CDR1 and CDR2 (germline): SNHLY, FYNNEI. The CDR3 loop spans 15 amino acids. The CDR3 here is CASREKQGWDQPQHF. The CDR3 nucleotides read TGTGCCAGCAGAGAAAAACAGGGTTGGGATCAGCCCCAGCATTTT. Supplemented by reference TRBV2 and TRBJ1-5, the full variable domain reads EPEVTQTPSHQVTQMGQEVILRCVPISNHLYFYWYRQILGQKVEFLVSFYNNEISEKSEIFDDQFSVERPDGSNFTLKIRSTKLEDSAMYFCASREKQGWDQPQHFGDGTRLSIL.

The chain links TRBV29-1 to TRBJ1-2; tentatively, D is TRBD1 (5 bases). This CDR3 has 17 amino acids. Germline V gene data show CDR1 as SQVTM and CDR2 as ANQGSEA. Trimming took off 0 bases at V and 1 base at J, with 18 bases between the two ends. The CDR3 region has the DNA TGCAGCGTTGAAGATGGGGAGGGCCGGGGGATTAACTATGGCTACACCTTC. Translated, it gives CSVEDGEGRGINYGYTF.

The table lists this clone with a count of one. The CDR3 is CASSYSVDSNEQFF. DNA of the CDR3: TGTGCCAGCAGTTACTCAGTCGACAGCAATGAGCAGTTCTTC. The chain joins TRBV6-5 to TRBJ2-1, with TRBD1 as a possible D gene (5 bases). V lost 0 bases to trimming and J lost 6 bases, with 9 bases between them. The germline V gene has CDR1 MNHEY and CDR2 SVGAGI. The CDR3 is 14 amino acids.

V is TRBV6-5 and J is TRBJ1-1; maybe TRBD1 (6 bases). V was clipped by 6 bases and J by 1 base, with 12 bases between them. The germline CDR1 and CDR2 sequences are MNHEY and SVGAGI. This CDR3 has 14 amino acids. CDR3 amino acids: CASSIWDKNTEAFF. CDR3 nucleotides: TGTGCCAGCAGCATCTGGGACAAGAACACTGAAGCTTTCTTT.

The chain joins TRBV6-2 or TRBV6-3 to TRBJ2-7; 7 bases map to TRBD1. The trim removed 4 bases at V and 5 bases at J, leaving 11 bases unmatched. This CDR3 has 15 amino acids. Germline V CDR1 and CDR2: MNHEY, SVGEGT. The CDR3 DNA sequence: TGTGCCAGCAGTTCGCTGACAGGGAATGAGAACGAGCAGTACGTC. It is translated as CASSSLTGNENEQYV.

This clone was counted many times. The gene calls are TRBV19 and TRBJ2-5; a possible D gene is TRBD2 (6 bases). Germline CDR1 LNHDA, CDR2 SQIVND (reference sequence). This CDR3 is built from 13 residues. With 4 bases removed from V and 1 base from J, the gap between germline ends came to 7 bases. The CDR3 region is CASSKGLQETQYF. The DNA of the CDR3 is TGTGCCAGTAGTAAGGGACTCCAAGAGACCCAGTACTTC.

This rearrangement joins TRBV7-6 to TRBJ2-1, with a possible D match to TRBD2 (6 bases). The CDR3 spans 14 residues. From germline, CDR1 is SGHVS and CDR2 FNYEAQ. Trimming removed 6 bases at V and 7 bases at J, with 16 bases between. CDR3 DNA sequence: TGTGCCAGCAGTCAGACGGGAGTCGGTAATGAGCAGTTCTTC. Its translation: CASSQTGVGNEQFF.

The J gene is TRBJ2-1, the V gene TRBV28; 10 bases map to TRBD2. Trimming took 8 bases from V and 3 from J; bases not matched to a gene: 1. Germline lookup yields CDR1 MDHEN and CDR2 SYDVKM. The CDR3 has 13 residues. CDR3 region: CASVAGGYNEQFF. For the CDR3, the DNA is TGTGCCAGCGTAGCGGGGGGCTACAATGAGCAGTTCTTC.

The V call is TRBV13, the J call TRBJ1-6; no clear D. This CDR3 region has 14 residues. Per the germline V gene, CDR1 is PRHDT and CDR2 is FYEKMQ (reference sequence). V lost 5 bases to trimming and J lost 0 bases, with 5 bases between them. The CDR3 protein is CASSGSSYNSPLHF. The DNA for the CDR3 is TGTGCCAGCAGCGGGAGCTCCTATAATTCACCCCTCCACTTT.

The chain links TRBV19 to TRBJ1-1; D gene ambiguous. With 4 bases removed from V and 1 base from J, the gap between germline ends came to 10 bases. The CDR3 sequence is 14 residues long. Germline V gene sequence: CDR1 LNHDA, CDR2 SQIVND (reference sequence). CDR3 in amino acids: CASSRSAENTEAFF. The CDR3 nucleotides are TGTGCCAGTAGTAGATCCGCGGAGAACACTGAAGCTTTCTTT.

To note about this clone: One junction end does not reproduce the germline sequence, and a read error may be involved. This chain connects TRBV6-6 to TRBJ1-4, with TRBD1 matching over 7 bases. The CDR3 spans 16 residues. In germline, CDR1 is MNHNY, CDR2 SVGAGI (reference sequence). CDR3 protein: CASSYQATGFNEKLFF. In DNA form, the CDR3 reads TGTGCCAGTAGTTACCAGGCGACAGGGTTTAATGAAAAACTGTTTTTT.

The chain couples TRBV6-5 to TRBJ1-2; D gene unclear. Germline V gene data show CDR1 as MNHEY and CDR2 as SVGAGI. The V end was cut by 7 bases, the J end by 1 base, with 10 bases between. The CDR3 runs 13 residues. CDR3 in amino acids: CASIPAVNYGYTF. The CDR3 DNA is TGTGCCAGCATTCCCGCGGTTAACTATGGCTACACCTTC.

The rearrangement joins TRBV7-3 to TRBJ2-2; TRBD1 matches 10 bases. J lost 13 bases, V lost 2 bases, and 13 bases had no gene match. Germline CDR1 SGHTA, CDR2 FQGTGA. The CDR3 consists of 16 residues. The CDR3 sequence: CASSLARQGARGLLFF. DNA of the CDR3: TGTGCCAGCAGCTTAGCCCGACAGGGGGCGCGTGGTCTGCTGTTTTTT.

CDR3: CSVEVLEQESSYEQYV. The CDR3, as DNA: TGCAGCGTTGAGGTCCTGGAACAGGAGTCATCCTACGAGCAGTACGTC. The V gene is TRBV29-1, the J gene TRBJ2-7; tentatively, D is TRBD1 (5 bases). The V end lost 3 bases, the J end lost 1 base, and 19 bases lay between the germline ends. The CDR3 is 16 residues long. CDR1 and CDR2 from the germline V gene are SQVTM and ANQGSEA.

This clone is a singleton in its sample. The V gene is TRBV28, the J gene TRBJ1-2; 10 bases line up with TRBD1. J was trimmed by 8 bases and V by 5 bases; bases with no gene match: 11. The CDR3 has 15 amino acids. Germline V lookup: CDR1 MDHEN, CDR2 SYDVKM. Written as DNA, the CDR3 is TGTGCCAGCAGTATCGCCGGGACAGGGGCGTTCGGCTACACCTTC. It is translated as CASSIAGTGAFGYTF.